The count of the clone carrying this T cell receptor beta chain is one. Its antigen is unidentified. This record comes from a study of shared clonotypes between healthy human individuals. Study conclusions and caveats: Donors were few, which limited the genetic and exposure-history diversity represented.

Method: immunoSEQ multiplex PCR; TCRdb's copy keeps in-frame clones and lacks some. Of 1,400,000 or so clones in the sample, 97% to 99% are singletons; the top ten hold approximately 0.4%. The sequenced sample was naive CD4+ T cells sorted from blood. Described subset: CD45RA+ positively selected. This clonotype was obtained from a man younger than 40 in good health.

CDR3 sequence: CASRPGSYGDTQYF. CDR3 nucleotides: TGTGCCAGCAGACCGGGGAGTTATGGAGATACGCAGTATTTT. V usage is TRBV27 and J usage is TRBJ2-3; D is possibly TRBD2 (5 bases). The CDR3 is 14 amino acids. The V gene lost 6 bases and the J gene lost 5 bases, with 15 bases spanning the gap. Germline V lookup: CDR1 MNHEY, CDR2 SMNVEV (reference sequence).